Listed below are T cell receptor beta chains from one sample, sequenced in a study of T cells in Graves' hyperthyroidism and ophthalmopathy. TCRdb reprocessed the multiplex PCR reads with MiXCR, giving one entry per CDR3 protein. Of about 530,000 distinct CDR3 sequences in the sample, 17% are singletons; the top ten hold roughly 15%. Sequenced material: blood. The receptors stem from a young woman with Graves' ophthalmopathy. CDR3s include the opening cysteine and the closing phenylalanine or tryptophan. A D gene is named only where the DNA matches it firmly. Clone size is given for some rows only: seen once, a few or many times, or a class if the clone is expanded.

j_call: TRBJ2-7; v_call: TRBV11-2; cdr3_length: 16; d_call: .; clone_size: many; cdr3_nt: TGTGCCAGCAGCTTAGGGGGGGTGGGGGCACAGAACGAGCAGTACTTC; cdr3_aa: CASSLGGVGAQNEQYF
j_call: TRBJ1-1; v_call: TRBV27; cdr3_length: 18; d_call: TRBD1; clone_size: many; cdr3_nt: TGTGCCAGCAGTCCAATTTCGCCGGGACAGGGGAAGAACACTGAAGCTTTCTTT; cdr3_aa: CASSPISPGQGKNTEAFF
j_call: TRBJ1-1; v_call: TRBV25-1; cdr3_length: 14; d_call: .; clone_size: .; cdr3_nt: TGTGCCAGCAGTGTCCCTGGGGAGAACACTGAAGCTTTCTTT; cdr3_aa: CASSVPGENTEAFF
j_call: TRBJ2-7; v_call: TRBV5-1; cdr3_length: 15; d_call: TRBD1; clone_size: many; cdr3_nt: TGCGCCAGCAGCTTGGATCGGACAGGGTCCTACGAGCAGTACTTC; cdr3_aa: CASSLDRTGSYEQYF
j_call: TRBJ2-1; v_call: TRBV4-3; cdr3_length: 14; d_call: .; clone_size: many; cdr3_nt: TGCGCCAGCAGCCAAGGTAGCTACTACAATGAGCAGTTCTTC; cdr3_aa: CASSQGSYYNEQFF
j_call: TRBJ2-7; v_call: TRBV7-2; cdr3_length: 14; d_call: .; clone_size: .; cdr3_nt: TGTGCCAGCAGCTTAGGGGCCGATTCCTACGAGCAGTACTTC; cdr3_aa: CASSLGADSYEQYF
j_call: TRBJ1-1; v_call: TRBV5-1; cdr3_length: 15; d_call: .; clone_size: .; cdr3_nt: TGCGCCAGCAACATTGAGGGGGGACTGAACACTGAAGCTTTCTTT; cdr3_aa: CASNIEGGLNTEAFF
j_call: TRBJ2-1; v_call: TRBV29-1; cdr3_length: 16; d_call: .; clone_size: many; cdr3_nt: TGCAGCGTTGAGGGTGGCGGGGAGGGGGTATTAGGGGAGCAGTTCTTC; cdr3_aa: CSVEGGGEGVLGEQFF
j_call: TRBJ2-3; v_call: TRBV5-1; cdr3_length: 15; d_call: .; clone_size: many; cdr3_nt: TGCGCCAGCAGCTTGTTGTTAGGGAACACAGATACGCAGTATTTT; cdr3_aa: CASSLLLGNTDTQYF
j_call: TRBJ2-3; v_call: TRBV2; cdr3_length: 15; d_call: TRBD1; clone_size: many; cdr3_nt: TGTGCCAGCACCGGGACAGGGTTGGGCACAGATACGCAGTATTTT; cdr3_aa: CASTGTGLGTDTQYF
j_call: TRBJ1-5; v_call: TRBV19; cdr3_length: 11; d_call: .; clone_size: .; cdr3_nt: TGTGCCAGTACGCAACGAGGGGACCAGCATTTT; cdr3_aa: CASTQRGDQHF
j_call: TRBJ1-6; v_call: TRBV20-1; cdr3_length: 14; d_call: .; clone_size: many; cdr3_nt: TGCAGTGCTAGCCAACAGGGCGTAGGTTCACCCCTCCACTTT; cdr3_aa: CSASQQGVGSPLHF
j_call: TRBJ1-1; v_call: TRBV20-1; cdr3_length: 12; d_call: .; clone_size: few; cdr3_nt: TGCAGTGCCACCGGGCGGAACACTGAAGCTTTCTTT; cdr3_aa: CSATGRNTEAFF
j_call: TRBJ1-1; v_call: TRBV19; cdr3_length: 14; d_call: .; clone_size: .; cdr3_nt: TGTGCCAGTAGTACCCGACGGAAAAGGACTGAAGCTTTCTTT; cdr3_aa: CASSTRRKRTEAFF
j_call: TRBJ2-1; v_call: TRBV11-2; cdr3_length: 15; d_call: TRBD1; clone_size: many; cdr3_nt: TGTGCCAGCAGCTTTCCGGGACAGGGAGGGGATGAGCAGTTCTTC; cdr3_aa: CASSFPGQGGDEQFF
j_call: TRBJ2-2; v_call: TRBV6-4; cdr3_length: 14; d_call: .; clone_size: few; cdr3_nt: TGTGCCAGCATCAAACCTGGGGGAAGCGGGGAGCTGTTTTTT; cdr3_aa: CASIKPGGSGELFF
j_call: TRBJ2-1; v_call: TRBV20-1; cdr3_length: 14; d_call: .; clone_size: .; cdr3_nt: TGCAGTGCGTTCTCCTCGACAGGTCTTGGTGAGCAGTTCTTC; cdr3_aa: CSAFSSTGLGEQFF
j_call: TRBJ2-7; v_call: TRBV6-1; cdr3_length: 13; d_call: .; clone_size: few; cdr3_nt: TGTGCCAGCAGTGAAGCGGTTAGCTACGAGCAGTACTTC; cdr3_aa: CASSEAVSYEQYF
j_call: TRBJ2-5; v_call: TRBV6-1; cdr3_length: 15; d_call: .; clone_size: many; cdr3_nt: TGTGCCAGCAGTGAAGCGGTGGTGGGTACAGAGACCCAGTACTTC; cdr3_aa: CASSEAVVGTETQYF
j_call: TRBJ1-5; v_call: TRBV2; cdr3_length: 15; d_call: TRBD1; clone_size: .; cdr3_nt: TGTGCCAGCAGAGAGACAGGGCGGGGGAATCAGCCCCAGCATTTT; cdr3_aa: CASRETGRGNQPQHF
j_call: TRBJ1-1; v_call: TRBV12-3/TRBV12-4; cdr3_length: 17; d_call: .; clone_size: many; cdr3_nt: TGTGCCAGCAGTTTATTCCTTTTGGGGGCGCTGAACACTGAAGCTTTCTTT; cdr3_aa: CASSLFLLGALNTEAFF
j_call: TRBJ1-2; v_call: TRBV5-1; cdr3_length: 14; d_call: .; clone_size: .; cdr3_nt: TGCGCCAGCAGCCCCAGCTTTTGGCCCTTTGGCTACACCTTC; cdr3_aa: CASSPSFWPFGYTF
j_call: TRBJ2-3; v_call: TRBV6-2/TRBV6-3; cdr3_length: 16; d_call: TRBD2; clone_size: .; cdr3_nt: TGTGCCAGCAGATTCTCCCTAGCGGCGAGCACAGATACGCAGTATTTT; cdr3_aa: CASRFSLAASTDTQYF
j_call: TRBJ2-7; v_call: TRBV7-9; cdr3_length: 13; d_call: .; clone_size: many; cdr3_nt: TGTGCCAGCACCCCGGACAGAACCTACGAGCAGTACTTC; cdr3_aa: CASTPDRTYEQYF